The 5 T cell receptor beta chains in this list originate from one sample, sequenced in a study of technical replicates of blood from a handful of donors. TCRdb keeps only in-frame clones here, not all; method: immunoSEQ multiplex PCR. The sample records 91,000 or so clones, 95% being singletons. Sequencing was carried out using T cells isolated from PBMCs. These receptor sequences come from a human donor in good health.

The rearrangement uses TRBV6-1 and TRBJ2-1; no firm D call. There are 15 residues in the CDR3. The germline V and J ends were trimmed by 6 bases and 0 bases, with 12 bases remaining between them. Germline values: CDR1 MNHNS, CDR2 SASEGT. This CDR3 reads CASRDREDSYNEQFF. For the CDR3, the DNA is TGTGCCAGCAGGGATCGAGAGGACTCCTACAATGAGCAGTTCTTC.

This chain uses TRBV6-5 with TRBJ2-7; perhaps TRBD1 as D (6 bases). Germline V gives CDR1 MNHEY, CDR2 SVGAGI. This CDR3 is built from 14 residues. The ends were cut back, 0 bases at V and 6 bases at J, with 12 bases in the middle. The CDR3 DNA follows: TGTGCCAGCAGTTACTCTACAGGGTCGGGCGAGCAGTACTTC. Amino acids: CASSYSTGSGEQYF.

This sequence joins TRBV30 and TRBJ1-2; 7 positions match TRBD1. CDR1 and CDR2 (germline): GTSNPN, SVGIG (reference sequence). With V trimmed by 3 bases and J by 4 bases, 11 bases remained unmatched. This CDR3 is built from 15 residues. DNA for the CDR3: TGTGCCTGGAGGAGACCTCAACAGGGGAGCTATGGCTACACCTTC. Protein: CAWRRPQQGSYGYTF.

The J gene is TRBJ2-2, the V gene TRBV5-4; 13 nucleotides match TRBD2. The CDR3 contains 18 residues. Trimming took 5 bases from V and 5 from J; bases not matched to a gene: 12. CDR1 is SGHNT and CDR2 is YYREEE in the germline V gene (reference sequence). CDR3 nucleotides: TGTGCCAGCAGTTTTGGACTAGCGGGAGCGAGGAGGACCGGGGAGCTGTTTTTT. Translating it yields CASSFGLAGARRTGELFF.

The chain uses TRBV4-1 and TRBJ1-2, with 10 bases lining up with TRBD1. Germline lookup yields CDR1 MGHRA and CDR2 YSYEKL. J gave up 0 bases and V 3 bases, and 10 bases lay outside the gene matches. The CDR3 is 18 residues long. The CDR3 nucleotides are TGCGCCAGCAGCCATGGGGGGGGACAGGGGAAGGCTAACTATGGCTACACCTTC. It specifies CASSHGGGQGKANYGYTF.